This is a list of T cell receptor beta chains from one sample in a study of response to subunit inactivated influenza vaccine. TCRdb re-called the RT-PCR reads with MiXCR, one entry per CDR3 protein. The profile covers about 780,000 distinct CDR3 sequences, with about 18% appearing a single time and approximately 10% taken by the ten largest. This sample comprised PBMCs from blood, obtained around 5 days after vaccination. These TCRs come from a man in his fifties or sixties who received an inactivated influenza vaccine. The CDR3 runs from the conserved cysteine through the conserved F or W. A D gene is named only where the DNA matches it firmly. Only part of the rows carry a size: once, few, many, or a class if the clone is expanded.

CDR3 protein: CASSQDPLAGVADTQYF; CDR3 DNA: TGCGCCAGCAGCCAAGATCCCCTAGCGGGAGTAGCAGATACGCAGTATTTT; V gene: TRBV4-3; D gene: TRBD2; J gene: TRBJ2-3; clone size: -
CDR3 protein: CASSYSRGHSGETQYF; CDR3 DNA: TGTGCCAGCAGTTACTCCCGAGGGCATTCGGGAGAGACCCAGTACTTC; V gene: TRBV6-5; D gene: -; J gene: TRBJ2-5; clone size: -
CDR3 protein: CASSYGGTNEQFF; CDR3 DNA: TGTGCCAGCAGTTACGGCGGGACTAATGAGCAGTTCTTC; V gene: TRBV6-6; D gene: -; J gene: TRBJ2-1; clone size: few
CDR3 protein: CASGVQGFSEAFF; CDR3 DNA: TGTGCTAGTGGTGTCCAGGGTTTCTCTGAAGCTTTCTTT; V gene: TRBV12-5; D gene: -; J gene: TRBJ1-1; clone size: -
CDR3 protein: CASSRVGYSYEQYF; CDR3 DNA: TGTGCCAGCAGTCGCGTGGGGTACTCCTACGAGCAGTACTTC; V gene: TRBV11-2; D gene: -; J gene: TRBJ2-7; clone size: many
CDR3 protein: CSGGLAGGPGQFF; CDR3 DNA: TGCAGCGGAGGACTAGCGGGAGGACCTGGGCAGTTCTTC; V gene: TRBV29-1; D gene: TRBD2; J gene: TRBJ2-1; clone size: few
CDR3 protein: CAIRPGQGKIGTSGRSAGELFF; CDR3 DNA: TGTGCCATCAGACCGGGACAGGGGAAGATCGGGACTAGCGGGAGGTCAGCCGGGGAGCTGTTTTTT; V gene: TRBV10-3; D gene: TRBD2; J gene: TRBJ2-2; clone size: -
CDR3 protein: CASRPGQGGGSPLHF; CDR3 DNA: TGTGCCAGCAGACCCGGACAGGGAGGAGGGTCACCCCTCCACTTT; V gene: TRBV12-3/TRBV12-4; D gene: TRBD1; J gene: TRBJ1-6; clone size: many
CDR3 protein: CASSQGTSDRTDTQYF; CDR3 DNA: TGTGCCAGCAGCCAAGGGACTAGCGACCGCACAGATACGCAGTATTTT; V gene: TRBV14; D gene: TRBD2; J gene: TRBJ2-3; clone size: -
CDR3 protein: CAIKGTYTDTQYF; CDR3 DNA: TGTGCCATCAAGGGGACCTACACAGATACGCAGTATTTT; V gene: TRBV10-3; D gene: -; J gene: TRBJ2-3; clone size: few
CDR3 protein: CSARHGGPDNEQFF; CDR3 DNA: TGCAGTGCTAGACACGGGGGGCCTGACAATGAGCAGTTCTTC; V gene: TRBV20-1; D gene: -; J gene: TRBJ2-1; clone size: -
CDR3 protein: CASSYPYRAYEQYF; CDR3 DNA: TGTGCCAGCAGTTACCCCTATCGGGCGTACGAGCAGTACTTC; V gene: TRBV6-2/TRBV6-3; D gene: -; J gene: TRBJ2-7; clone size: few
CDR3 protein: CASSVVQGFAPLHF; CDR3 DNA: TGTGCCAGCAGTGTTGTCCAGGGTTTTGCACCCCTCCACTTT; V gene: TRBV6-1; D gene: -; J gene: TRBJ1-6; clone size: few
CDR3 protein: CASSPSTGGGDTQYF; CDR3 DNA: TGTGCCAGCAGTCCTTCGACAGGGGGGGGAGATACGCAGTATTTT; V gene: TRBV6-1; D gene: TRBD1; J gene: TRBJ2-3; clone size: few
CDR3 protein: CASSSEGLEYNEQFF; CDR3 DNA: TGTGCCAGCAGCTCCGAAGGACTAGAATACAATGAGCAGTTCTTC; V gene: TRBV7-8; D gene: TRBD2; J gene: TRBJ2-1; clone size: -
CDR3 protein: CASSDSTGDTDTQYF; CDR3 DNA: TGTGCCAGCAGTGATTCGACAGGGGACACAGATACGCAGTATTTT; V gene: TRBV5-6; D gene: TRBD1; J gene: TRBJ2-3; clone size: few
CDR3 protein: CASISIRETYEQYF; CDR3 DNA: TGTGCCAGCATTTCGATCCGGGAAACCTACGAGCAGTACTTC; V gene: TRBV28; D gene: -; J gene: TRBJ2-7; clone size: -
CDR3 protein: CASSAAGQFNYGYTF; CDR3 DNA: TGTGCCAGCAGTGCGGCGGGACAGTTTAACTATGGCTACACCTTC; V gene: TRBV25-1; D gene: TRBD1; J gene: TRBJ1-2; clone size: -
CDR3 protein: CASSYGGTYGYTF; CDR3 DNA: TGTGCCAGCAGTTACGGGGGGACCTATGGCTACACCTTC; V gene: TRBV6-5; D gene: -; J gene: TRBJ1-2; clone size: -
CDR3 protein: CASNGNEQFF; CDR3 DNA: TGTGCCAGCAACGGTAATGAGCAGTTCTTC; V gene: TRBV6-1; D gene: -; J gene: TRBJ2-1; clone size: -
CDR3 protein: CASSWRLRGDTQYF; CDR3 DNA: TGTGCCAGCAGCTGGCGCCTACGCGGAGATACGCAGTATTTT; V gene: TRBV28; D gene: -; J gene: TRBJ2-3; clone size: few
CDR3 protein: CASSFDGVRAFF; CDR3 DNA: TGTGCCAGCAGTTTCGACGGGGTGAGGGCTTTCTTT; V gene: TRBV12-3/TRBV12-4; D gene: -; J gene: TRBJ1-1; clone size: many
CDR3 protein: CASSLGNIAGVQETQYF; CDR3 DNA: TGCGCCAGCAGCTTGGGAAACATCGCGGGGGTCCAAGAGACCCAGTACTTC; V gene: TRBV5-1; D gene: TRBD2; J gene: TRBJ2-5; clone size: -
CDR3 protein: CASSYELGYQETQYF; CDR3 DNA: TGTGCCAGCAGTTACGAACTTGGGTACCAAGAGACCCAGTACTTC; V gene: TRBV6-2/TRBV6-3; D gene: -; J gene: TRBJ2-5; clone size: -
CDR3 protein: CSASGTGGPTDTQYF; CDR3 DNA: TGCAGTGCTAGCGGGACAGGGGGTCCCACAGATACGCAGTATTTT; V gene: TRBV20-1; D gene: TRBD1; J gene: TRBJ2-3; clone size: few
CDR3 protein: CSANAQETQYF; CDR3 DNA: TGCAGTGCCAATGCCCAAGAGACCCAGTACTTC; V gene: TRBV20-1; D gene: -; J gene: TRBJ2-5; clone size: -
CDR3 protein: CASTLGQYTEAFF; CDR3 DNA: TGTGCCAGCACCCTGGGACAGTACACTGAAGCTTTCTTT; V gene: TRBV12-3/TRBV12-4; D gene: TRBD1; J gene: TRBJ1-1; clone size: -
CDR3 protein: CATDSRSTDTQYF; CDR3 DNA: TGTGCCACCGACTCCCGGAGCACAGATACGCAGTATTTT; V gene: TRBV28; D gene: -; J gene: TRBJ2-3; clone size: -
CDR3 protein: CASSLGSGSNQETQYF; CDR3 DNA: TGCGCCAGCAGCTTGGGAAGCGGGTCTAACCAAGAGACCCAGTACTTC; V gene: TRBV5-1; D gene: -; J gene: TRBJ2-5; clone size: many
CDR3 protein: CASSDTGGSNTIYF; CDR3 DNA: TGTGCCAGCAGTGATACAGGGGGCTCGAACACCATATATTTT; V gene: TRBV25-1; D gene: TRBD1; J gene: TRBJ1-3; clone size: many
CDR3 protein: CASNRRQGAYEQYF; CDR3 DNA: TGTGCCAGCAACCGAAGACAGGGGGCTTACGAGCAGTACTTC; V gene: TRBV5-5; D gene: TRBD1; J gene: TRBJ2-7; clone size: few
CDR3 protein: CASSLIQYTDTQYF; CDR3 DNA: TGTGCCAGCAGCCTAATTCAGTACACAGATACGCAGTATTTT; V gene: TRBV7-9; D gene: -; J gene: TRBJ2-3; clone size: -
CDR3 protein: CSGGMDSGNTIYF; CDR3 DNA: TGCAGCGGTGGCATGGACTCTGGAAACACCATATATTTT; V gene: TRBV29-1; D gene: -; J gene: TRBJ1-3; clone size: -
CDR3 protein: CASMGYNTEAFF; CDR3 DNA: TGTGCCAGCATGGGTTACAACACTGAAGCTTTCTTT; V gene: TRBV6-2/TRBV6-3; D gene: -; J gene: TRBJ1-1; clone size: -
CDR3 protein: CASSVGRNYGYTF; CDR3 DNA: TGTGCCAGCAGTGTAGGCCGGAACTATGGCTACACCTTC; V gene: TRBV6-4; D gene: -; J gene: TRBJ1-2; clone size: -
CDR3 protein: CASEGGLSTDTQYF; CDR3 DNA: TGTGCCTCAGAAGGGGGACTTAGCACAGATACGCAGTATTTT; V gene: TRBV2; D gene: -; J gene: TRBJ2-3; clone size: -
CDR3 protein: CASSPMREDTQYF; CDR3 DNA: TGTGCCAGCAGTCCGATGCGGGAGGATACGCAGTATTTT; V gene: TRBV12-3/TRBV12-4; D gene: TRBD2; J gene: TRBJ2-3; clone size: many
CDR3 protein: CASSVAGGLGTDTQYF; CDR3 DNA: TGTGCCAGCAGCGTAGCAGGGGGCCTCGGGACAGATACGCAGTATTTT; V gene: TRBV9; D gene: TRBD1; J gene: TRBJ2-3; clone size: -
CDR3 protein: CASSRVGSYNEQFF; CDR3 DNA: TGTGCCAGCAGCCGGGTCGGCTCCTACAATGAGCAGTTCTTC; V gene: TRBV11-2; D gene: -; J gene: TRBJ2-1; clone size: few
CDR3 protein: CSAHRDYYNEQFF; CDR3 DNA: TGCAGTGCTCACCGGGACTACTACAATGAGCAGTTCTTC; V gene: TRBV20-1; D gene: TRBD2; J gene: TRBJ2-1; clone size: -
CDR3 protein: CASSLTGSAGANVLTF; CDR3 DNA: TGTGCCAGCAGCTTGACGGGATCGGCTGGGGCCAACGTCCTGACTTTC; V gene: TRBV7-2; D gene: -; J gene: TRBJ2-6; clone size: once
CDR3 protein: CASKDRYQETQYF; CDR3 DNA: TGTGCCAGCAAGGACAGGTACCAAGAGACCCAGTACTTC; V gene: TRBV6-1; D gene: TRBD1; J gene: TRBJ2-5; clone size: -
CDR3 protein: CAWGSNQPQHF; CDR3 DNA: TGTGCCTGGGGGTCCAATCAGCCCCAGCATTTT; V gene: TRBV30; D gene: -; J gene: TRBJ1-5; clone size: few
CDR3 protein: CASSFRRGAFGETQYF; CDR3 DNA: TGTGCCAGCAGCTTCCGGAGGGGCGCGTTTGGTGAGACCCAGTACTTC; V gene: TRBV7-9; D gene: -; J gene: TRBJ2-5; clone size: -
CDR3 protein: CATSPHGGHLNTGELFF; CDR3 DNA: TGTGCCACCAGCCCCCACGGGGGACATTTGAACACCGGGGAGCTGTTTTTT; V gene: TRBV15; D gene: -; J gene: TRBJ2-2; clone size: -
CDR3 protein: CASSNNRLGTGELFF; CDR3 DNA: TGTGCCAGCAGCAACAACAGGTTGGGCACCGGGGAGCTGTTTTTT; V gene: TRBV12-3/TRBV12-4; D gene: -; J gene: TRBJ2-2; clone size: few
CDR3 protein: CASSLGGNGELFF; CDR3 DNA: TGTGCCAGCAGCTTGGGCGGGAACGGGGAGCTGTTTTTT; V gene: TRBV5-5; D gene: -; J gene: TRBJ2-2; clone size: -
CDR3 protein: CASSYDPGTSIGTDTQYF; CDR3 DNA: TGTGCCAGCAGTTACGACCCGGGGACTAGCATTGGCACAGATACGCAGTATTTT; V gene: TRBV6-5; D gene: TRBD2; J gene: TRBJ2-3; clone size: few
CDR3 protein: CASSRDREPQETQYF; CDR3 DNA: TGCGCCAGCAGCAGAGACAGGGAACCCCAAGAGACCCAGTACTTC; V gene: TRBV5-1; D gene: TRBD1; J gene: TRBJ2-5; clone size: few
CDR3 protein: CASSADRPNTGELFF; CDR3 DNA: TGTGCCAGCAGCGCCGACAGGCCTAACACCGGGGAGCTGTTTTTT; V gene: TRBV12-3/TRBV12-4; D gene: -; J gene: TRBJ2-2; clone size: -